This T cell receptor (beta chain) was recorded in a study of blood T cell repertoires in COVID-19. As for the study in general: Specimens from acute and convalescent COVID-19 originated in the United States, Italy and Spain. Sources were T cells, B-cell-depleted T cells, or PBMCs; the material itself was cDNA or gDNA.

In the study's own analysis: Reference gene primer amplification gave estimated nucleated cell counts. Repertoires were generated with immunoSEQ multiplex PCR, while TCRdb's copy carries only in-frame clones and drops some. V, J and clone size derive from that table, while D and trimming were established from the DNA sequence. The sample holds about 190,000 clones, about 83% seen once. The V gene's germline CDR1 is SGDLS and CDR2 YYNGEE. V was clipped by 4 bases and J by 6 bases; unmatched bases: 8. The CDR3 totals 15 residues. The chain is built from TRBV9 and TRBJ1-5; TRBD1 agrees at 9 bases. The sequencing sample was made of peripheral blood. The origin of this receptor is a woman in her sixties or seventies with active or convalescent COVID-19. In DNA, the CDR3 is TGTGCCAGCAGCTCCGGACAGGGGACTACTCAGCCCCAGCATTTT. Translation: CASSSGQGTTQPQHF.